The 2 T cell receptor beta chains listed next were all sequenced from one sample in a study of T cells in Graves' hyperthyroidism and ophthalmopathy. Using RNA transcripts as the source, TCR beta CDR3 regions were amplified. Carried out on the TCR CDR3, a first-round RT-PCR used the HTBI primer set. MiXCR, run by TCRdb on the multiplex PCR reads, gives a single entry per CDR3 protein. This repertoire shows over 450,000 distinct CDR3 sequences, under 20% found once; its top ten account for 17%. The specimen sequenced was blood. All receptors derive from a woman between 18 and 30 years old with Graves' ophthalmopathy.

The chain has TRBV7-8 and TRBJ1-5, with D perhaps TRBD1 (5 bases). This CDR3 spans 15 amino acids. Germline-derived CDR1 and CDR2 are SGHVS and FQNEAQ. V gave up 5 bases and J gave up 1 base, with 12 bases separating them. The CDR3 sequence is CASSKTRQSNQPQHF. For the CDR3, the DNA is TGTGCCAGCAGCAAAACCCGACAGAGCAATCAGCCCCAGCATTTT. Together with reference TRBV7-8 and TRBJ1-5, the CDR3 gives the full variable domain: GAGVSQSPRYKVAKRGQDVALRCDPISGHVSLFWYQQALGQGPEFLTYFQNEAQLDKSGLPSDRFFAERPEGSVSTLKIQRTQQEDSAVYLCASSKTRQSNQPQHFGDGTRLSIL.

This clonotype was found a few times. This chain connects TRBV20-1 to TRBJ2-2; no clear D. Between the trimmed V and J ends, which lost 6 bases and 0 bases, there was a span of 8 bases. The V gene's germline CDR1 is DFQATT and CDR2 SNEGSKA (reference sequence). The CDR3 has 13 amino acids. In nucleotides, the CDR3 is TGCAGTGCCTCACTTTCGAACACCGGGGAGCTGTTTTTT. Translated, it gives CSASLSNTGELFF.